This T cell receptor (beta chain) appears in the sequencing data of a study of blood T cells in healthy people across ages. It was with a sample-barcoded 5' primer and a J-beta primer mix that a second PCR of about 6 to 12 cycles was run. Each cDNA molecule was tagged by a template-switch adaptor that had 12 random nucleotides. TCRdb fed the 5' RACE reads into MiXCR, producing one record per CDR3 protein. The table lists approximately 780,000 distinct CDR3 sequences, about 26% of them singletons. Trimming removed 5 bases from V and 2 bases from J, with 15 bases in between. Germline V CDR1 and CDR2: SEHNR, FQNEAQ (reference sequence). This CDR3 is 16 amino acids long. Study observations and caveats: Both higher diversity and more naive CD4+ cells marked long-lived donors when set against aged donors.

Peripheral blood, about 10 milliliters per donor, was collected. In its sample, this clonotype was seen a few times. Its target is not known. These data were likewise used in another study, on T cells of mothers and their children. From that report: Once extracted, all RNA went into cDNA synthesis at about 1.4 ug per 15 ul.

Sequences were obtained from blood. This rearrangement joins TRBV7-9 to TRBJ2-2, with D perhaps TRBD2 (6 bases). The clonotype comes from a boy aged 5-17 years in good health. CDR3 sequence (DNA): TGTGCCAGCAGCCACCCGTCGGGGGAAAACACCGGGGAGCTGTTTTTT. Amino acid sequence: CASSHPSGENTGELFF.